This T cell receptor beta chain was identified in a study of human T cells and chemical hapten exposure. How the authors handled the data: Per sample, the median was about 88,000 TCRs, with values from about 24,000 to 680,000. TCRdb processed the RACE reads anew with MiXCR; each CDR3 protein has one entry. The authors' filters were not applied to this entry. This table holds around 350,000 distinct CDR3 sequences, 5% to 6.5% found once. The time point: pre-sensitization, week 0. Sample treatment: therapeutic diphenylcyclopropenone sensitization with weekly scalp DPC. Blood was collected ahead of every patch test applied. Germline V gives CDR1 SGHTA, CDR2 FQGNSA. Trimming took 2 bases from V and 2 from J; bases not matched to a gene: 8. The CDR3 runs to 17 residues.

Sequences were derived from whole blood, sampled in connection with sensitization to the hapten diphenylcyclopropenone (DPC). The receptor was isolated from a woman aged 18-35 years with alopecia areata. Some clones in this sample may be carry-over from other donors' samples. V usage is TRBV7-2 and J usage is TRBJ2-5, with 10 bases lining up with TRBD2. The CDR3 nucleotides are TGTGCCAGCAGCTTAAACGGTCCAGCGGGGGGGCAAGAGACCCAGTACTTC. Encoded protein: CASSLNGPAGGQETQYF.